These 23 T cell receptor beta chains were sequenced from one sample in a study of blood T cell repertoires in COVID-19. The data were produced by immunoSEQ multiplex PCR, yet TCRdb's version contains in-frame clones alone and is incomplete. The sample shows approximately 34,000 clones, approximately 89% of them seen only once. What was sequenced was peripheral blood. The receptors were sampled from a man aged 60 to 75 with acute or convalescent COVID-19.

J is TRBJ1-4 and V is TRBV6-5; the match to TRBD1 covers 8 bases. Trimming removed 0 bases from V and 8 bases from J; junction bases left unmatched: 8. The CDR3 runs 16 residues. CDR1 and CDR2 (germline): MNHEY, SVGAGI. The CDR3 DNA sequence: TGTGCCAGCAGTTACTCCCGGACAGGGCGGGGGGAAAAACTGTTTTTT. It yields the protein CASSYSRTGRGEKLFF.

The chain recombines TRBV5-1 with TRBJ2-2; no firm D call. Germline CDR1 reads SGHRS; CDR2 reads YFSETQ. The CDR3 runs to 15 residues. The V and J ends lost 0 bases and 2 bases respectively, with 8 bases between them. CDR3 region: CASSLAGDNTGELFF. The CDR3 region has the DNA TGCGCCAGCAGCTTGGCCGGAGATAACACCGGGGAGCTGTTTTTT.

V gene TRBV30 combines with J gene TRBJ1-1, with D unclear. Trimming stripped 5 bases from V and 4 bases from J, with 14 bases between. This CDR3 has 13 residues. Germline V CDR1 and CDR2: GTSNPN, SVGIG (reference sequence). DNA for the CDR3: TGTGCCTGGGACCGGTCCGGAGGCACTGAAGCTTTCTTT. Protein sequence: CAWDRSGGTEAFF.

This sequence joins TRBV12-3 or TRBV12-4 and TRBJ2-1; TRBD2 might be the D (5 bases). The CDR3 runs to 13 residues. The V gene lost 5 bases and the J gene lost 4 bases, with 9 bases spanning the gap. The DNA for the CDR3 is TGTGCCAGCAGTACCCGGACTTACAATGAGCAGTTCTTC. Protein: CASSTRTYNEQFF.

The chain uses TRBV24-1 and TRBJ1-5, with 7 bases aligning to TRBD1. V shed 9 bases, J shed 4 bases, and the junction held 8 bases outside the gene matches. CDR1 KGHDR and CDR2 SFDVKD come from the germline V gene. The CDR3 has 14 amino acids. CDR3 region: CATGKTGSNQPQHF. The CDR3 nucleotides are TGTGCCACCGGGAAGACAGGGTCTAATCAGCCCCAGCATTTT.

V usage is TRBV7-2 and J usage is TRBJ1-6; D is undetermined. Germline V gene lookup returns CDR1 SGHTA and CDR2 FQGNSA. V was cut by 1 base and J by 11 bases, with 9 bases left in between. This CDR3 comprises 13 residues. DNA of the CDR3: TGTGCCAGCAGCTTAGAGCGGGAGACACCCCTCCACTTT. It codes for CASSLERETPLHF. The variable domain in full, completed from reference TRBV7-2 and TRBJ1-6, reads GAGVSQSPSNKVTEKGKDVELRCDPISGHTALYWYRQSLGQGLEFLIYFQGNSAPDKSGLPSDRFSAERTGGSVSTLTIQRTQQEDSAVYLCASSLERETPLHFGNGTRLTVT.

The gene calls are TRBV11-2 and TRBJ2-7; TRBD2 matches 10 bases. CDR1 and CDR2 from the germline V gene are SGHAT and FQNNGV. The junction had 2 bases not matched to a gene; V was cut back by 3 bases and J by 0 bases. The CDR3 has 15 residues. CDR3 nucleotides: TGTGCCAGCAGCTTTGGACTAGCGGACTCCTACGAGCAGTACTTC. Translating it yields CASSFGLADSYEQYF. The full variable domain, rest sourced from reference TRBV11-2 and TRBJ2-7, is EAGVAQSPRYKIIEKRQSVAFWCNPISGHATLYWYQQILGQGPKLLIQFQNNGVVDDSQLPKDRFSAERLKGVDSTLKIQPAKLEDSAVYLCASSFGLADSYEQYFGPGTRLTVT.

The rearrangement joins TRBV6-5 to TRBJ1-2; 8 positions match TRBD1. The length of the CDR3 is 15 residues. Trimming cost V 7 bases and J 7 bases; bases outside gene matches: 14. Germline loops: CDR1 MNHEY, CDR2 SVGAGI. DNA of the CDR3: TGTGCCAGCACCCCTACTTCTGACAGGGGACCTGGCTACACCTTC. Amino acids: CASTPTSDRGPGYTF.

V usage is TRBV19 and J usage is TRBJ2-1; TRBD2 aligns across 14 bases. Germline V gene lookup returns CDR1 LNHDA and CDR2 SQIVND (reference sequence). The junction had 3 bases not matched to a gene; V was cut back by 3 bases and J by 8 bases. The CDR3 is 15 amino acids. CDR3 sequence reads: CASSMGLAGVYEQFF. CDR3 DNA: TGTGCCAGTAGTATGGGACTAGCGGGAGTGTATGAGCAGTTCTTC. The variable domain in full, completed from reference TRBV19 and TRBJ2-1, reads DGGITQSPKYLFRKEGQNVTLSCEQNLNHDAMYWYRQDPGQGLRLIYYSQIVNDFQKGDIAEGYSVSREKKESFPLTVTSAQKNPTAFYLCASSMGLAGVYEQFFGPGTRLTVL.

The J gene is TRBJ1-6, the V gene TRBV5-6, with D perhaps TRBD1 (6 bases). CDR3 size: 16 residues. With 4 bases removed from V and 4 bases from J, the gap between germline ends came to 15 bases. Germline-derived CDR1 and CDR2 are SGHDT and YYEEEE. The DNA for the CDR3 is TGTGCCAGCAGCGCACGGACAGATTTTTATAATTCACCCCTCCACTTT. This gives the protein CASSARTDFYNSPLHF.

In its sample, this clone is medium-sized. This chain joins TRBV5-1 and TRBJ1-1; TRBD1 matches at 7 bases. With 0 bases clipped from V and 3 bases from J, the junction kept 5 bases outside the gene matches. This CDR3 is built from 15 residues. Germline lookup yields CDR1 SGHRS and CDR2 YFSETQ. CDR3 nucleotide sequence: TGCGCCAGCAGCTTGGAAGGGGGCGTAGACACTGAAGCTTTCTTT. It yields the protein CASSLEGGVDTEAFF. Combining the CDR3 with reference TRBV5-1 and TRBJ1-1 gives the whole variable domain KAGVTQTPRYLIKTRGQQVTLSCSPISGHRSVSWYQQTPGQGLQFLFEYFSETQRNKGNFPGRFSGRQFSNSRSEMNVSTLELGDSALYLCASSLEGGVDTEAFFGQGTRLTVV.

The chain's CDR3 is CATSVYGELFF. The CDR3 bases are TGTGCCACCAGTGTTTACGGGGAGCTGTTTTTT. J is TRBJ2-2 and V is TRBV24-1; D is uncertain. CDR1 is KGHDR and CDR2 is SFDVKD in the germline V gene. The CDR3 contains 11 residues. Trimming cost V 5 bases and J 7 bases, with 4 bases left between them.

J is TRBJ1-1 and V is TRBV4-1; maybe TRBD1 (5 bases). The length of the CDR3 is 16 residues. Germline V lookup: CDR1 MGHRA, CDR2 YSYEKL. V lost 1 base and J lost 5, with 17 bases in between. The CDR3 DNA reads as TGCGCCAGCAGCCAAGTGGGGCGCAGGGTGGAGACTGAAGCTTTCTTT. Translated: CASSQVGRRVETEAFF.

The chain joins TRBV27 to TRBJ2-7; 7 bases map to TRBD1. This CDR3 contains 13 residues. CDR1 and CDR2 from the germline V gene are MNHEY and SMNVEV (reference sequence). The V gene end was trimmed by 3 bases and the J gene end by 5 bases; junction bases not matched to a gene: 4. CDR3 in DNA: TGTGCCAGCAGTTTGACAGGGAGCAACGAGCAGTACTTC. Protein: CASSLTGSNEQYF.

The chain joins TRBV2 to TRBJ2-2, with 14 bases identical to TRBD2. Germline values: CDR1 SNHLY, CDR2 FYNNEI. The CDR3 loop spans 16 amino acids. V was pared by 5 bases and J by 8 bases, with 7 bases of the junction left unmatched. The CDR3 spells CASSSGTSGRSGELFF. DNA for the CDR3: TGTGCCAGCAGTTCCGGGACTAGCGGGAGATCAGGGGAGCTGTTTTTT.

The chain recombines TRBV7-2 with TRBJ2-5; 12 positions match TRBD2. The CDR3 contains 17 residues. J lost 5 bases, V lost 4 bases, and 11 bases had no gene match. Germline values: CDR1 SGHTA, CDR2 FQGNSA. The DNA of the CDR3 is TGTGCCAGCAGCTCCGGACTAGCGGGACGACAAGGGGAGACCCAGTACTTC. Its translation: CASSSGLAGRQGETQYF.

The rearrangement joins TRBV12-5 to TRBJ2-1; a weak D match, TRBD2 (5 bases). CDR3 size: 13 residues. Germline V CDR1 and CDR2: LGHNT, FRNRAP. Trimming took 0 bases from V and 7 from J, leaving 7 bases between them. CDR3: CASGLVLANEQFF. In DNA form, the CDR3 reads TGTGCTAGTGGTTTGGTTCTAGCAAATGAGCAGTTCTTC. The full variable domain, with the rest looked up from reference TRBV12-5 and TRBJ2-1, is DARVTQTPRHKVTEMGQEVTMRCQPILGHNTVFWYRQTMMQGLELLAYFRNRAPLDDSGMPKDRFSAEMPDATLATLKIQPSEPRDSAVYFCASGLVLANEQFFGPGTRLTVL.

The chain joins TRBV13 to TRBJ2-5; D possibly corresponds to TRBD2 (5 bases). The length of the CDR3 is 15 residues. Germline V CDR1 and CDR2: PRHDT, FYEKMQ (reference sequence). Between the trimmed V and J ends, which lost 0 bases and 4 bases, there was a span of 12 bases. CDR3 amino acids: CASSLGEGKSETQYF. CDR3 coding DNA: TGTGCCAGCAGCTTAGGCGAGGGAAAGTCAGAGACCCAGTACTTC. Using reference TRBV13 and TRBJ2-5 for the parts outside the CDR3, the full variable domain is AAGVIQSPRHLIKEKRETATLKCYPIPRHDTVYWYQQGPGQDPQFLISFYEKMQSDKGSIPDRFSAQQFSDYHSELNMSSLELGDSALYFCASSLGEGKSETQYFGPGTRLLVL.

This chain uses TRBV27 with TRBJ1-5, with a tentative D call TRBD1 (5 bases). Germline V gives CDR1 MNHEY, CDR2 SMNVEV (reference sequence). The CDR3 totals 13 residues. V was trimmed by 5 bases and J by 6 bases, leaving 11 bases between them. Written as DNA, the CDR3 is TGTGCCAGCAGTCCGACCCAGGGTCAGCCCCAGCATTTT. Translated: CASSPTQGQPQHF.

The chain is built from TRBV11-2 and TRBJ2-7; 8 bases are a match to TRBD1. The germline V gene has CDR1 SGHAT and CDR2 FQNNGV. V shed 8 bases and J 3 bases; nucleotides not matched to a gene: 6. The CDR3 length is 13 residues. The CDR3 here is CASWAGGFYEQYV. CDR3 nucleotides: TGTGCCAGCTGGGCAGGGGGCTTCTACGAGCAGTACGTC.

This chain connects TRBV24-1 to TRBJ2-2; TRBD2 agrees at 14 bases. Germline V lookup: CDR1 KGHDR, CDR2 SFDVKD. The CDR3 spans 18 residues. V shed 9 bases and J 4 bases; nucleotides not matched to a gene: 12. CDR3 amino acids: CATGETSGRARGTGELFF. CDR3 bases: TGTGCCACCGGGGAGACTAGCGGGAGGGCCCGGGGCACCGGGGAGCTGTTTTTT.

The chain couples TRBV7-3 to TRBJ2-6; the match to TRBD2 covers 10 bases. This CDR3 spans 18 amino acids. V lost 5 bases, J lost 4 bases, and 11 bases stayed unmatched. Germline lookup yields CDR1 SGHTA and CDR2 FQGTGA. CDR3 nucleotides: TGTGCCAGCAGCCCGCGGCTAGCGGGAGTGTTCGGGGCCAACGTCCTGACTTTC. Its translation: CASSPRLAGVFGANVLTF.

The V gene is TRBV19, the J gene TRBJ2-1; 10 bases are shared with TRBD2. The length of the CDR3 is 18 residues. Trimming took 1 base from V and 4 from J; bases not matched to a gene: 10. Germline loops: CDR1 LNHDA, CDR2 SQIVND (reference sequence). CDR3 amino acids: CASSIAVSSGSIYNEQFF. The CDR3 nucleotides read TGTGCCAGTAGTATAGCAGTTTCTAGCGGGAGCATTTACAATGAGCAGTTCTTC.